This T cell receptor (beta chain) was sequenced for a study of blood T cells in healthy people across ages. The use of a sample-barcoded 5' primer and a J-beta primer mix characterized a second PCR of about 6 to 12 cycles. One entry per CDR3 protein results from TCRdb running MiXCR on the 5' RACE reads. Of about 670,000 distinct CDR3 sequences listed, roughly half were seen once; the top ten hold about 14%. This CDR3 is built from 14 residues. V lost 4 bases and J lost 4, with 14 bases in between. Germline-derived CDR1 and CDR2 are SGHRS and YFSETQ. The specimen sequenced was blood. The V gene is TRBV5-1, the J gene TRBJ1-2, with D unclear. The source is a woman older than 75 in good health. The CDR3 is CASSEEGLGYGYTF. CDR3 DNA sequence: TGCGCCAGCAGCGAAGAAGGGCTCGGCTATGGCTACACCTTC. Variable domain in full (rest from reference TRBV5-1 and TRBJ1-2): KAGVTQTPRYLIKTRGQQVTLSCSPISGHRSVSWYQQTPGQGLQFLFEYFSETQRNKGNFPGRFSGRQFSNSRSEMNVSTLELGDSALYLCASSEEGLGYGYTFGSGTRLTVV.